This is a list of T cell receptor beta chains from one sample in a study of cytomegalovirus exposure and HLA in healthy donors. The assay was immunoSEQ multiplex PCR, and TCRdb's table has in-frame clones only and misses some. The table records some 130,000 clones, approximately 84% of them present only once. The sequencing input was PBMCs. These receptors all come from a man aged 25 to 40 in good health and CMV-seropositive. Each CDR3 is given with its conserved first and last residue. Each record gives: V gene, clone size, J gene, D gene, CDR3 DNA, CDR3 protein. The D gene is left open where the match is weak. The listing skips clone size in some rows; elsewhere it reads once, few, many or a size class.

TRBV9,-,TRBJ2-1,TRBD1,TGTGCCAGCAGCGCAGGGTCCCCAGGGGGCGATTACAATGAGCAGTTCTTC,CASSAGSPGGDYNEQFF
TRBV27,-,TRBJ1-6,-,TGTGCCAGCAGTCTCCGACAGCCCTTCTCCTATAATTCACCCCTCCACTTT,CASSLRQPFSYNSPLHF
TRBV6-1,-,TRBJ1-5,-,TGTGCCAGCAGTGAATCAGGAACCGGCAATCAGCCCCAGCATTTT,CASSESGTGNQPQHF
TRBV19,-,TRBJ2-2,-,TGTGCCAGTAGTATAGTAGGTTTTTCGTCAGGGAGGTCCGGGGAGCTGTTTTTT,CASSIVGFSSGRSGELFF
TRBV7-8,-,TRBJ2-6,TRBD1,TGTGCCAGCAACTTAGCCTCGACAGGGGCCCCCTCTGGGGCCAACGTCCTGACTTTC,CASNLASTGAPSGANVLTF
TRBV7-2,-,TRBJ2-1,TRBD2,TGTGCCAGCAGCTTGCGGGGGGGCCAGGGTGAGCAGTTCTTC,CASSLRGGQGEQFF
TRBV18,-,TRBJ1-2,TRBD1,TGTGCCAGCTCATCCGATTTCGGTGGACAGGCGGGCTACACCTTC,CASSSDFGGQAGYTF
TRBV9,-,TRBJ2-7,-,TGTGCCAGCAGCGTAGCTCCGGAGTCCTACGAGCAGTACTTC,CASSVAPESYEQYF
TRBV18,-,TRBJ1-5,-,TGTGCCAGCTCTGCCGTAGATCAGCCCCAGCATTTT,CASSAVDQPQHF
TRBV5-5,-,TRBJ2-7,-,TGTGCCAGCAGAGACAGACAGCCTAGCTCCTACGAGCAGTACTTC,CASRDRQPSSYEQYF
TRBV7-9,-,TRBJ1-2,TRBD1,TGTGCCAGCAGTTTCTACTCCGACAGGGAGCCCTATGGCTACACCTTC,CASSFYSDREPYGYTF
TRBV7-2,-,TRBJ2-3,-,TGTGCCAGCAGCCCGACTTTTGGAGATACGCAGTATTTT,CASSPTFGDTQYF
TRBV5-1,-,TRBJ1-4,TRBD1,TGCGCCAGCAGCCCTGCCGGGACAGGCCCAGGGCTGTTTTTT,CASSPAGTGPGLFF
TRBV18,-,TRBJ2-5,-,TGTGCCAGCTCCCTTGGACAGCAAGAGACCCAGTACTTC,CASSLGQQETQYF
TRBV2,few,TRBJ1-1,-,TGTGCCAGCAGTGAACAGTGGGGGGACACTGAAGCTTTCTTT,CASSEQWGDTEAFF
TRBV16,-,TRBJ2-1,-,TGTGCCAGCAGCCGACACCGTTCCTACAATGAGCAGTTCTTC,CASSRHRSYNEQFF
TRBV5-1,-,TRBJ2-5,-,TGCGCCAGCAGCGCCTACCTGACAGGCCAAGAGACCCAGTACTTC,CASSAYLTGQETQYF
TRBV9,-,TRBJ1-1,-,TGTGCCAGCAGCGTCAGTGGGAACACTGAAGCTTTCTTT,CASSVSGNTEAFF
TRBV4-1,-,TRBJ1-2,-,TGCGCCAGCAGCCAAGCCTCTACGACGGAGGCTAACTATGGCTACACCTTC,CASSQASTTEANYGYTF
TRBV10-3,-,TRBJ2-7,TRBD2,TGTGCCATCAACGAGGGCAGCGGGGTCTACGAGCAGTACTTC,CAINEGSGVYEQYF
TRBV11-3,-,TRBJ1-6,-,TGTGCCAGCAGCTTCGTGACAGTATCACCCCTCCACTTT,CASSFVTVSPLHF
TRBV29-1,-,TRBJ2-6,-,TGCAGCGTCCACAGCTCTGGGGCCAACGTCCTGACTTTC,CSVHSSGANVLTF
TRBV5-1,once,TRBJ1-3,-,TGCGCCAGCAGCAACGGACTCTCTGGAAACACCATATATTTT,CASSNGLSGNTIYF
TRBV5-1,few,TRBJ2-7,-,TGCGCCAGCAGCTTGGATCGGAGCAGCGAGCAGTACTTC,CASSLDRSSEQYF
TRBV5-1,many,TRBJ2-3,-,TGCGCCAGCAGCGGGATCACCGAGGGAGACGGTACGCAGTATTTT,CASSGITEGDGTQYF
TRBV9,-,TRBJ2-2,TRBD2,TGTGCCAGCAGCTCGACTAGCGGGGGGGCCGGGGAGCTGTTTTTT,CASSSTSGGAGELFF
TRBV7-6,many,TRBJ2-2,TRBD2,TGTGCCAGCAGCCGAGGACTAGCGGTGAACACCGGGGAGCTGTTTTTT,CASSRGLAVNTGELFF
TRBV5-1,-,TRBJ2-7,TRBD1,TGCGCCAGCAGCTTGGACAGGGGAGACCGCGAGCAGTACTTC,CASSLDRGDREQYF
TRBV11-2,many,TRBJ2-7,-,TGTGCCAGCAGCCCGATCAACAGGGCGGGCTCCTACGAGCAGTACTTC,CASSPINRAGSYEQYF
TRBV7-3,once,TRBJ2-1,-,TGTGCCAGCAGCTTATGGAACAGATACAATGAGCAGTTCTTC,CASSLWNRYNEQFF
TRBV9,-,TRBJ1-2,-,TGTGCCAGCAGCGTAGCTATCGACCCGAGGGCAGAAGGCTACACCTTC,CASSVAIDPRAEGYTF
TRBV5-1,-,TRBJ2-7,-,TGCGCCAGCAGCCGCCAGAGAGGGACCTACGAGCAGTACTTC,CASSRQRGTYEQYF
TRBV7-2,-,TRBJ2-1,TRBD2,TGTGCCAGCAGGGGGGGGTCCACCTACAATGAGCAGTTCTTC,CASRGGSTYNEQFF
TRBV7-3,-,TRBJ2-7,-,TGTGCCAGCAGCTTGGCAATTGGCGAGGGATACGAGCAGTACTTC,CASSLAIGEGYEQYF
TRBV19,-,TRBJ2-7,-,TGTGCCAGTAGTATAGTCGGGGACACCTACGAGCAGTACTTC,CASSIVGDTYEQYF
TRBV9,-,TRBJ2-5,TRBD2,TGTGCCAGCAGCCCCCCAGAAACGGGAGGAGAGACCCAGTACTTC,CASSPPETGGETQYF
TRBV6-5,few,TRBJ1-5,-,TGTGCCACCTCCCAGCCCCAGCATTTT,CATSQPQHF
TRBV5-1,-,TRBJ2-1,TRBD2,TGCGCCAGCAGCAGAGCGGGAGGGAACTACAATGAGCAGTTCTTC,CASSRAGGNYNEQFF
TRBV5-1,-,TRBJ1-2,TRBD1,TGCGCCAGCAGCTTCCCGGGGACAGCCACTAACTATGGCTACACCTTC,CASSFPGTATNYGYTF
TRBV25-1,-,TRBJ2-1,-,TGTGCCAGCAGACCAGGAAGGGGGAATGAGCAGTTCTTC,CASRPGRGNEQFF
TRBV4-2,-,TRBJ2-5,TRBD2,TGTGCCAGCAGCCCCGGGACTAGCGGGGGTCGGATAAAAGAGACCCAGTACTTC,CASSPGTSGGRIKETQYF
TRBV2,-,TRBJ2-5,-,TGTGCCAGCAGCCCCGAGGAAACCCAGTACTTC,CASSPEETQYF
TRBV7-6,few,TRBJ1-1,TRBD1,TGTGCCAGCAGCCCTAGCCGGACAGGTACTGAAGCTTTCTTT,CASSPSRTGTEAFF
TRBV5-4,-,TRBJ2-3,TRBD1,TGTGCCAGCAGCTTTCAGGGGGCAGATACGCAGTATTTT,CASSFQGADTQYF
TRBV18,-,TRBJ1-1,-,TGTGCCAGCTCACCACCAACAGGGAGAACTGAAGCTTTCTTT,CASSPPTGRTEAFF
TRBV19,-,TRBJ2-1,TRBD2,TGTGCCAGTAGTATTGAGGGGAGGGCGGGGTACAATGAGCAGTTCTTC,CASSIEGRAGYNEQFF
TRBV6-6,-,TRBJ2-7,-,TGTGCCAGCAGGAGAGGACAGTTGGACTCCTACGAGCAGTACTTC,CASRRGQLDSYEQYF
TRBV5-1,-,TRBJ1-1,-,TGCGCCAGCAGCTCTCTGACAGAGAACACTGAAGCTTTCTTT,CASSSLTENTEAFF
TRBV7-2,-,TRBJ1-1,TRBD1,TGTGCCAGCAGACGGACAGGGGACACTGAAGCTTTCTTT,CASRRTGDTEAFF
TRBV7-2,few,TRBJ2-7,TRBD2,TGTGCCAGCAGCTTTGGGGGGGGACTAGCGTACTTC,CASSFGGGLAYF
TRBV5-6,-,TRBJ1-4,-,TGTGCCAGCAGCCCAGGTTTAGGGAGGACGAATGAAAAACTGTTTTTT,CASSPGLGRTNEKLFF
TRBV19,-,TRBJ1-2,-,TGTGCCAGTAATGATCCCCAGGGATATAACTATGGCTACACCTTC,CASNDPQGYNYGYTF
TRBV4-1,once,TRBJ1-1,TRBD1,TGCGCCAGCGAAAATGGACAGGGGCCTATCACTGAAGCTTTCTTT,CASENGQGPITEAFF
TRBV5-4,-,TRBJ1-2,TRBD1,TGTGCCAGCAGCCAGAAACAGGGGGCCGGTGGCTACACCTTC,CASSQKQGAGGYTF
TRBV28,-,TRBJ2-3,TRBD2,TGTGCCAGCAGTTTAGGGAGTAGCGGGAGAACTAGTACGCAGTATTTT,CASSLGSSGRTSTQYF